This T cell receptor (beta chain) is drawn from a study of vaccination and CD4 T cells after COVID-19. Study information: Participants, all vaccine recipients, received two doses of either BNT162b2 or mRNA-1273. The peptides that stimulated the cells were overlapping spike peptides from SARS-CoV-2, HCoV-NL63, HCoV-OC43 and HCoV-229E.

Treatment of the sample: roughly ten-day PBMC culture with coronavirus spike peptide pools or control peptides (ViraFEST assay). Germline CDR1 is SGHRS and CDR2 is YFSETQ. The V and J ends lost 0 bases and 1 base respectively, with 8 bases between them. The CDR3 is 15 residues long. The Oncomine TCR Beta short-read assay generated sequence data from the DNA of cultured CD4+ T cells. TCRdb analysed the PCR reads with MiXCR anew, one entry per CDR3 protein. The table records some 19,000 distinct CDR3 sequences, about 51% of them present only once. Worth noting for this clonotype: Its antigen remains unknown.

Sequencing was done on a sample of CD4+ T cells from blood, cultured in vitro. The chain links TRBV5-1 to TRBJ1-5; D unresolved. This receptor was obtained from a human donor who had recovered from COVID-19. The CDR3: CASSLGSGSNQPQHF. The CDR3 region has the DNA TGCGCCAGCAGCTTGGGGTCGGGGAGCAATCAGCCCCAGCATTTT.